This T cell receptor (beta chain) was identified during a study of blood T cell repertoires in COVID-19. This clone appeared a few times. Germline values: CDR1 LNHDA, CDR2 SQIVND (reference sequence). V was clipped by 7 bases and J by 4 bases; unmatched bases: 12. The CDR3 loop spans 15 amino acids. The data were produced by immunoSEQ multiplex PCR, yet TCRdb's version contains in-frame clones alone and is incomplete. The table records a few hundred thousand clones, approximately 83% of them present only once. The sample comprised PBMCs or T cells enriched from blood (not recorded which). This receptor was taken from a woman in her forties or fifties who had recovered from COVID-19. The genes are TRBV19 and TRBJ2-7, with 8 bases lining up with TRBD2. The CDR3 bases are TGTGCCAGTACCCCACGGGGGGGCACCCCTTACGAGCAGTACTTC. Translating gives CASTPRGGTPYEQYF.